This section outlines one T cell receptor (beta chain) sequence together with its context. Its specific antigen is unknown. A much larger clonotype is one base distant, so this may be a read error. This sample is part of a study of regulatory T cells in long-lasting Graves disease (dated by TCRdb to the early 2020s). With respect to the entire study: To count as having persistent Graves' disease, a patient had to have received antithyroid drug treatment for over 5 years with TSH receptor autoantibodies remaining persistently positive. A total of 35 or so samples were covered by TCR sequencing, comprising some 13 persistent and roughly 20 newly diagnosed Graves' disease patients. The study was registered as a clinical trial and conducted in China. Persistent Graves' disease patients in the clinical cohort had taken antithyroid drugs for approximately ten years on average. Patients with persistent Graves' disease were compared with patients with newly diagnosed Graves' disease using TCR sequencing and RNA sequencing of peripheral blood.

In the germline V gene, CDR1 corresponds to MDHEN and CDR2 to SYDVKM. Reading from cysteine to phenylalanine, the CDR3 counts 11 amino acids. The retained sequence is limited to the CDR3, 33 bases, with the frame set at the first base. Receptor libraries were prepared by multiplex PCR. TCRdb names Illumina HiSeq 4000 as the instrument used. To build TCR beta libraries, CDR3 regions were amplified by Arm-PCR using iRepertoire HTBI primers. Before sequencing, the PCR products underwent gel purification. Regarding the original processing steps: Gene usage analysis of CDR3 amino acid clonotypes relied on the 60 or so TRBV and around 13 TRBJ segments identified across samples. COPE and FqMerger were used to merge the filtered high-quality paired reads into contigs. Contigs were aligned with BLAST to IMGT TRBV, TRBD and TRBJ reference genes, and CDR3 was defined per IMGT. Any clonotype with a frequency above 0.1% was counted as a highly expanded clone. Shannon entropy served as the measure of repertoire diversity, while the Gini coefficient captured V-J evenness. A clonotype was considered public if more than one individual shared it. In-frame beta chains were kept once TCRdb had trimmed the public reads at Q25 with fastp and called clones with MiXCR. Each CDR3 protein appears once, grouped with its most common genes and DNA. The authors' filters were not applied to this entry. The sample table lists about 430,000 distinct CDR3 sequences, 21% of them with a count of one. The ten top clones hold roughly an eighth of the sample.

Taken with the paper, the label for time point translates to: persistent/refractory GD, antithyroid drugs over 5 years with positive TRAb. For both TCR sequencing and RNA sequencing, RNA was extracted from PBMCs using TRIzol. Graves' disease was diagnosed according to American Thyroid Association guidelines. Patients were recruited from an endocrinology department in Xi'an, China. Each patient gave around 9 milliliters of peripheral blood, collected in an EDTA anticoagulant tube. Ficoll Paque Plus density gradient separation was used to isolate PBMCs, and no further T cell sorting was done. An Agilent 2100 Bioanalyzer and agarose gel were used to check RNA quality, and a NanoDrop 2000 was used to measure RNA concentration. What the research found in general, with its limitations: Patients with persistent disease shared more public clonotypes (about 2,900) than newly diagnosed patients did (around 1,000). As a limitation, the authors acknowledged that the small sample size may reduce accuracy. Compared with newly diagnosed patients, persistent Graves' disease patients had lower TCR Shannon entropy and fewer highly expanded clones, which suggests clonal expansion. Peripheral blood alone was examined, since thyroid tissue, which constituted the primary lesion, could not be accessed. Only the TCR beta chain was sequenced and analyzed. Preferential use of TRBV28, TRBJ1-2 and TRBJ2-5 was observed in persistent disease, whereas TRBV20-1 and TRBJ2-1 were favored in newly diagnosed disease.

The rearranged segments are TRBV28 and TRBJ1-2, with TRBD1 matching 7 junction bases. The sample consisted of peripheral blood mononuclear cells (PBMCs), taken when the disease was refractory, from a patient treated with antithyroid drugs. This TCR was recovered from a female donor with Graves disease. The nucleotides read TGTGCCAGCTCGGACCTAGGGGGCTACGCCTTC. Its translation reads: CASSDLGGYAF.